The 19 T cell receptor beta chains below were found in one sample sequenced in a study of T cell responses to AZD1222 COVID-19 vaccine. Data came from immunoSEQ multiplex PCR; TCRdb stores just in-frame clones and leaves some out. Here the sample spans fewer than 100,000 clones, around 84% being singletons. The specimen was peripheral blood, collected on day 0 of AZD1222 vaccination. The receptors were sampled from an adult in good health.

This chain uses TRBV27 with TRBJ1-1; D is unresolved. The CDR3 is 11 amino acids. Per the germline V gene, CDR1 is MNHEY and CDR2 is SMNVEV (reference sequence). Trimming took off 5 bases at V and 6 bases at J, with 7 bases between the two ends. CDR3 DNA sequence: TGTGCCAGCAGTAGCGGCGCTGAAGCTTTCTTT. Translation gives CASSSGAEAFF.

The CDR3 sequence is CASSIRGGRGTDTQYF. The CDR3 DNA is TGTGCCAGCAGCATCCGGGGGGGCCGAGGCACAGATACGCAGTATTTT. The chain links TRBV7-2 to TRBJ2-3; 8 nucleotides match TRBD2. The CDR3 consists of 16 residues. Germline CDR1 and CDR2: SGHTA and FQGNSA. The junction had 8 bases not matched to a gene; V was cut back by 5 bases and J by 1 base.

V usage is TRBV7-2 and J usage is TRBJ1-1; maybe TRBD1 (6 bases). This CDR3 is built from 13 residues. The V and J ends lost 5 bases and 5 bases respectively, with 12 bases between them. Looked up from germline, CDR1 is SGHTA and CDR2 is FQGNSA. CDR3 residues: CASSPRTETEAFF. For the CDR3, the DNA is TGTGCCAGCAGCCCGAGGACAGAGACTGAAGCTTTCTTT.

V usage is TRBV2 and J usage is TRBJ1-2; 9 bases are a match to TRBD1. CDR3 length: 14 amino acids. The V segment lost 5 bases and the J segment 5 bases; nucleotides outside the gene matches: 6. In germline, CDR1 is SNHLY, CDR2 FYNNEI. In DNA, the CDR3 is TGTGCCAGCAGTCCCGGGACAGGGCCTTATGGCTACACCTTC. It codes for CASSPGTGPYGYTF.

The chain's CDR3 is CASSPPGQRLYNEQFF. CDR3 nucleotides: TGCGCCAGCAGCCCGCCGGGACAGCGCCTCTACAATGAGCAGTTCTTC. This chain uses TRBV4-1 with TRBJ2-1, with TRBD1 matching 7 bases. CDR3 length: 16 amino acids. Germline V gives CDR1 MGHRA, CDR2 YSYEKL. V shed 4 bases and J 3 bases; nucleotides not matched to a gene: 9.

This clone came up once. This chain joins TRBV2 and TRBJ2-7; the D gene is possibly TRBD1 (5 bases). The CDR3 runs to 14 residues. Germline lookup yields CDR1 SNHLY and CDR2 FYNNEI. Between the trimmed V and J ends, which lost 6 bases and 7 bases, there was a span of 19 bases. The CDR3 coding sequence is TGTGCCAGCAGCACCACTCCAGGGCCAAGGGAGCAGTACTTC. Translated: CASSTTPGPREQYF. Combining the CDR3 with reference TRBV2 and TRBJ2-7 gives the whole variable domain EPEVTQTPSHQVTQMGQEVILRCVPISNHLYFYWYRQILGQKVEFLVSFYNNEISEKSEIFDDQFSVERPDGSNFTLKIRSTKLEDSAMYFCASSTTPGPREQYFGPGTRLTVT.

This clone came up once. The same CDR3 can be traced to other DNA sequences in this sample. The rearrangement uses TRBV4-3 and TRBJ2-2; D not resolved. The CDR3 has 14 residues. Germline-derived CDR1 and CDR2 are LGHNA and YSLEER. V lost 1 base and J lost 1, with 4 bases in between. CDR3 sequence reads: CASSQAENTGELFF. The CDR3 DNA reads TGCGCCAGCAGCCAAGCCGAGAACACCGGGGAGCTGTTTTTT.

V and J are TRBV2 and TRBJ2-7; D possibly corresponds to TRBD2 (6 bases). Germline V CDR1 and CDR2: SNHLY, FYNNEI. The CDR3 consists of 16 residues. Trimming cost V 7 bases and J 0 bases, with 19 bases left between them. CDR3 residues: CASTSTAGLTSYEQYF. CDR3 coding DNA: TGTGCCAGCACCTCCACTGCGGGATTAACCTCCTACGAGCAGTACTTC. Drawing the rest from reference TRBV2 and TRBJ2-7, the complete variable domain is EPEVTQTPSHQVTQMGQEVILRCVPISNHLYFYWYRQILGQKVEFLVSFYNNEISEKSEIFDDQFSVERPDGSNFTLKIRSTKLEDSAMYFCASTSTAGLTSYEQYFGPGTRLTVT.

The genes are TRBV7-2 and TRBJ2-1; no firm D call. This CDR3 has 13 residues. Germline V gene sequence: CDR1 SGHTA, CDR2 FQGNSA. V was cut by 3 bases and J by 8 bases, with 11 bases left in between. For the CDR3, the DNA is TGTGCCAGCAGCTTGGTGGGTAGGGATGAGCAGTTCTTC. Its protein product is CASSLVGRDEQFF.

V and J are TRBV24-1 and TRBJ2-7; TRBD2 might be the D (7 bases). Between the trimmed V and J ends, which lost 4 bases and 0 bases, there was a span of 15 bases. Looked up from germline, CDR1 is KGHDR and CDR2 is SFDVKD. This CDR3 region has 16 residues. CDR3 in amino acids: CATSDGGGLSSYEQYF. CDR3 nucleotide sequence: TGTGCCACCAGTGACGGCGGGGGCCTTAGCTCCTACGAGCAGTACTTC.

V usage is TRBV28 and J usage is TRBJ2-7; TRBD1 matches at 11 bases. The V segment lost 6 bases and the J segment 6 bases; nucleotides outside the gene matches: 4. This CDR3 is 13 amino acids long. Germline V gene lookup returns CDR1 MDHEN and CDR2 SYDVKM. CDR3 DNA sequence: TGTGCCAGCAGGGGACAGGGGGTAGCCGAGCAGTACTTC. Translating gives CASRGQGVAEQYF.

The V and J genes are TRBV7-2 and TRBJ2-2; possible D gene TRBD1, 6 bases. V lost 6 bases to trimming and J lost 7 bases, with 21 bases between them. From germline, CDR1 is SGHTA and CDR2 FQGNSA. The CDR3 spans 16 residues. In nucleotides, the CDR3 is TGTGCCAGCAGGAGGCAAACAGGGTGGGTCGGCGGGGAGCTGTTTTTT. Protein: CASRRQTGWVGGELFF.

This chain uses TRBV27 with TRBJ2-7, with TRBD1 matching 7 bases. V lost 3 bases, J lost 1 base, and 0 bases stayed unmatched. Germline CDR1 is MNHEY and CDR2 is SMNVEV (reference sequence). This CDR3 is 13 amino acids long. The CDR3 sequence: CASSLGQSYEQYF. CDR3 nucleotides: TGTGCCAGCAGTTTGGGACAGTCCTACGAGCAGTACTTC.

The chain links TRBV2 to TRBJ1-5; 8 bases match TRBD1. Germline-derived CDR1 and CDR2 are SNHLY and FYNNEI. This CDR3 is built from 15 residues. V lost 3 bases, J lost 6 bases, and 7 bases stayed unmatched. CDR3 nucleotide sequence: TGTGCCAGCAGTGACACAGGGGGTAGAGGTCAGCCCCAGCATTTT. Protein sequence: CASSDTGGRGQPQHF.

The chain joins TRBV25-1 to TRBJ1-4; 7 nucleotides agree with TRBD1. CDR1 is MGHDK and CDR2 is SYGVNS in the germline V gene. This CDR3 region has 14 residues. V shed 6 bases and J 7 bases; nucleotides not matched to a gene: 8. The CDR3 coding sequence is TGTGCCAGCAGCGTACAGGGGCTCGGTGAAAAACTGTTTTTT. Translating it yields CASSVQGLGEKLFF.

The J gene is TRBJ2-5, the V gene TRBV7-6; D gene unclear. Trimming shortened V by 3 bases and J by 4 bases, and 15 bases separated the two germline ends. From germline, CDR1 is SGHVS and CDR2 FNYEAQ. The CDR3 has 15 amino acids. The CDR3 reads CASSFNSRGGETQYF. CDR3 nucleotide sequence: TGTGCCAGCAGCTTTAACTCCCGCGGTGGAGAGACCCAGTACTTC.

V gene TRBV6-5 combines with J gene TRBJ1-3, with D uncertain. V was cut by 0 bases and J by 7 bases, with 10 bases left in between. The germline V gene has CDR1 MNHEY and CDR2 SVGAGI. The CDR3 covers 14 residues. DNA for the CDR3: TGTGCCAGCAGTTACTCGAGGCAGCCTAACACCATATATTTT. Protein: CASSYSRQPNTIYF.

The chain combines TRBV6-5 with TRBJ2-3; D uncertain. The CDR3 runs 16 residues. V lost 0 bases and J 0 bases, leaving 10 bases between the germline ends. Germline CDR1 is MNHEY and CDR2 is SVGAGI. The CDR3: CASSYSSRPSTDTQYF. As DNA, the CDR3 is TGTGCCAGCAGTTACTCGAGTAGGCCTAGCACAGATACGCAGTATTTT.

V gene TRBV27 combines with J gene TRBJ2-3; 7 nucleotides align to TRBD1. The CDR3 extends over 13 amino acids. Trimming removed 9 bases from V and 2 bases from J; junction bases left unmatched: 5. Germline V gives CDR1 MNHEY, CDR2 SMNVEV (reference sequence). The CDR3 DNA follows: TGTGCCAGTAACAGGGGATCCACAGATACGCAGTATTTT. This gives the protein CASNRGSTDTQYF.